Sequencing of this TCR beta chain was carried out in a study of neurological immune-mediated disorders. Broader study findings: Subjects shared no identical expanded-clone CDR3 amino acid sequences, suggesting private TCR-beta repertoires in all groups. HTLV-1-associated myelopathy had the most TCR clonal expansion, while multiple sclerosis had the least, a level that fell below healthy controls.

cDNA synthesis was performed by 5'RACE with 10-nucleotide random UMIs. From the 5' RACE reads, TCRdb called clonotypes with MiXCR, one entry per CDR3 protein. The table records about 23,000 distinct CDR3 sequences, 10% to 15% of them present only once. Germline V gene lookup returns CDR1 SGHRS and CDR2 YFSETQ. Unmatched junction bases numbered 4, after V lost 3 bases and J lost 2 bases. The CDR3 consists of 14 residues. Unsorted libraries used 2 million PBMCs kept at -80 degrees C. Judged by abundance, this clonotype is medium-sized. The antigen is undetermined. Sequencing used PBMCs. The rearrangement uses TRBV5-1 and TRBJ2-7; 8 positions match TRBD2. The sequence derives from a woman aged 55 to 70 with HTLV-1-associated myelopathy (HAM/TSP). The CDR3 loop reads CASSSGLATYEQYF. The CDR3 DNA reads as TGCGCCAGCAGCTCTGGACTAGCCACCTACGAGCAGTACTTC.